These 5 T cell receptor beta chains originate from one sample sequenced in a study of T cells in Graves' hyperthyroidism and ophthalmopathy. TCR beta CDR3 sequences were amplified from RNA transcripts. The HTBI set primed first-round TCR CDR3 RT-PCR. TCRdb fed the multiplex PCR reads into MiXCR, producing one record per CDR3 protein. The repertoire holds some 370,000 distinct CDR3 sequences, roughly an eighth seen once, with 25% to 30% in the top ten. Sequenced input: blood. The source of these receptors is a man between 45 and 60 years old with Graves' ophthalmopathy.

The table lists this clonotype with a few counts. The chain couples TRBV4-2 to TRBJ2-7; a weak D match, TRBD2 (6 bases). Trimming removed 0 bases at V and 2 bases at J, with 20 bases between. Germline V gene sequence: CDR1 LGHNA, CDR2 YNFKEQ. The CDR3 contains 18 residues. The CDR3 nucleotides read TGTGCCAGCAGCCAAGATTGGTCGCCGGGACTCCGGGCCTACGAGCAGTACTTC. Translating it yields CASSQDWSPGLRAYEQYF.

The chain uses TRBV19 and TRBJ2-3, with D tentatively TRBD1 (5 bases). This CDR3 is 13 amino acids long. V lost 5 bases and J lost 12, with 18 bases in between. Germline CDR1 and CDR2: LNHDA and SQIVND (reference sequence). CDR3 sequence: CASSFPTGLGQYF. In DNA form, the CDR3 reads TGTGCCAGTAGTTTCCCAACAGGCCTCGGACAGTATTTT.

The chain employs TRBV5-1 and TRBJ1-2; 10 bases map to TRBD1. V dropped 4 bases and J dropped 9; count of bases not matched to a gene: 6. The CDR3 totals 13 residues. Looked up from germline, CDR1 is SGHRS and CDR2 is YFSETQ. The CDR3 coding sequence is TGCGCCAGCAGCCCGGGACAGGGGTATAGCTACACCTTC. This sequence encodes CASSPGQGYSYTF.

The J gene is TRBJ2-1, the V gene TRBV9; 8 bases line up with TRBD2. V shed 0 bases, J shed 8 bases, and the junction held 10 bases outside the gene matches. Germline values: CDR1 SGDLS, CDR2 YYNGEE. The CDR3 loop spans 16 amino acids. CDR3 sequence: CASSVGASGFGDEQFF. In DNA, the CDR3 is TGTGCCAGCAGCGTAGGTGCTAGCGGGTTTGGGGATGAGCAGTTCTTC.

In its sample, this clonotype was seen a few times. This chain connects TRBV7-2 to TRBJ2-6, with 11 bases identical to TRBD1. The trim removed 5 bases at V and 1 base at J, leaving 4 bases unmatched. Germline values: CDR1 SGHTA, CDR2 FQGNSA. The CDR3 covers 17 residues. The CDR3 sequence is CASSQGQGASGANVLTF. CDR3 in DNA: TGTGCCAGCAGCCAAGGACAGGGGGCTTCTGGGGCCAACGTCCTGACTTTC. Full variable domain (remainder filled in from reference TRBV7-2 and TRBJ2-6): GAGVSQSPSNKVTEKGKDVELRCDPISGHTALYWYRQSLGQGLEFLIYFQGNSAPDKSGLPSDRFSAERTGGSVSTLTIQRTQQEDSAVYLCASSQGQGASGANVLTFGAGSRLTVL.